This TCR beta chain was sequenced for a study of cytomegalovirus exposure and HLA in healthy donors. General study results and limits: Later on, analysis showed that most CMV-associated TCR beta chains appeared to be HLA-restricted.

Germline V gene data show CDR1 as KGHSH and CDR2 as LQKENI. This CDR3 comprises 16 residues. Trimming at V came to 2 bases and at J to 4 bases, leaving 6 bases not matched to a gene. Regarding this clone: The antigen remains unidentified.

PCR employed 60 Vbeta and 13 Jbeta primers. Profiled with immunoSEQ multiplex PCR; TCRdb holds only in-frame clones, not every one. The sample yields approximately 110,000 clones, around 80% seen once. Sequencing was carried out using PBMCs. The receptor was isolated from a woman aged 25 to 39 in good health and CMV-seronegative. The chain recombines TRBV18 with TRBJ1-5; 9 positions match TRBD1. CDR3: CASSPGQGFINQPQHF. The CDR3 DNA is TGTGCCAGCTCACCAGGACAGGGGTTTATTAATCAGCCCCAGCATTTT.